Listed below are T cell receptor beta chains from one sample, sequenced in a study of T-cell reconstitution after alpha-beta-depleted transplantation in children. In TCRdb, the PCR reads were re-called with MiXCR into one record per CDR3 protein. Among just over 950,000 distinct CDR3 sequences, roughly 31% were seen once, and the ten largest hold roughly 28%. Sample: PBMCs, mostly from graft donor cells, taken 360 days after TCRalphabeta/CD19-depleted stem cell transplant. These receptors originate from a boy in the first two years of life who had a stem cell transplant for SCID, so the T cells may come from the graft donor. Each CDR3 is given with its conserved first and last residue. A D gene is named only where the DNA matches it firmly. Only some rows state a clone size, as once, few, many or a class for expanded clones.

j_call cdr3_length d_call v_call clone_size cdr3_nt cdr3_aa
TRBJ2-7 13 - TRBV29-1 many TGCAGCGTTGTGGGGACAAACTCCTACGAGCAGTACTTC CSVVGTNSYEQYF
TRBJ1-4 11 - TRBV18 - TGTGCCAGCTCCCCGGGAGGGGACCTGTTTTTT CASSPGGDLFF
TRBJ2-3 14 TRBD1 TRBV19 few TGTGCCAGTGCCATCGGACAGGGGCCAGATACGCAGTATTTT CASAIGQGPDTQYF
TRBJ2-4 13 - TRBV29-1 - TGCAGCGTTGGGACCTTAGCCAAAAACATTCAGTACTTC CSVGTLAKNIQYF
TRBJ1-2 13 TRBD1 TRBV7-9 few TGTGCCAGCAGCCCCGGGACAGAGGATGGCTACACCTTC CASSPGTEDGYTF
TRBJ1-1 12 - TRBV20-1 - TGCAGTGCAAGGCAACCCGGGGGAGAAGCTTTCTTT CSARQPGGEAFF
TRBJ2-7 16 TRBD1 TRBV4-1 - TGCGCCAGCAGCCGCCTACCCGGGACAGGGCACAACGAGCAGTACTTC CASSRLPGTGHNEQYF
TRBJ2-7 15 TRBD2 TRBV5-1 few TGCGCCAGCAGCTCCCAAGGTAGCGGGGGGAGTGAGCAGTACTTC CASSSQGSGGSEQYF
TRBJ2-3 12 - TRBV29-1 - TGCAGCGCATGGTCTAGCACAGATACGCAGTATTTT CSAWSSTDTQYF
TRBJ2-5 14 - TRBV20-1 few TGCAGTGCTAGAAGGCCAAGGGTGGGGGAGACCCAGTACTTC CSARRPRVGETQYF
TRBJ2-7 18 TRBD1 TRBV7-8 few TGTGCCAGAGGGACAGCTTTGGCCGTACTGTACAGCTCCTACGAGCAGTACTTC CARGTALAVLYSSYEQYF
TRBJ2-3 14 TRBD1 TRBV20-1 few TGCAGTGCTAGTCGGGACAGGAGGGCAGATACGCAGTATTTT CSASRDRRADTQYF
TRBJ2-2 16 - TRBV5-1 - TGCGCCAGCAGCTTTAGAGGAGACACGAACACCGGGGAGCTGTTTTTT CASSFRGDTNTGELFF
TRBJ2-2 19 - TRBV7-3 - TGTGCCAGCAGCTTAACTTGGTTTGGGCCGGGGGCGAACACCGGGGAGCTGTTTTTT CASSLTWFGPGANTGELFF
TRBJ2-3 15 - TRBV7-6 few TGTGCCAGCAGCTTAGCAGGGCCGCCGGGCGGTACGCAGTATTTT CASSLAGPPGGTQYF
TRBJ2-3 14 TRBD2 TRBV12-3/TRBV12-4 - TGTGCCAGCAGTCCCGGACTAGCGGGGATCACGCAGTATTTT CASSPGLAGITQYF
TRBJ2-7 14 TRBD2 TRBV15 few TGTGCCACCAGCTCTAGCGGGCCCCCGCGGGAGCAGTACTTC CATSSSGPPREQYF
TRBJ2-7 14 TRBD1 TRBV4-3 - TGCGCCAGCAGCCAAGATAGGACAGGAGGCGAGCAGTACTTC CASSQDRTGGEQYF
TRBJ2-7 12 - TRBV29-1 - TGCAGCGTATCGGAGGTGGGGGGCGAGCAGTACTTC CSVSEVGGEQYF
TRBJ2-5 16 - TRBV5-1 - TGCGCCAGCAGCTCTATGTCGCAATCAGGGCGGAAGACCCAGTACTTC CASSSMSQSGRKTQYF
TRBJ2-1 13 - TRBV5-1 - TGCGCCAGCAGCTTGGCAGGGTGGAATGAGCAGTTCTTC CASSLAGWNEQFF
TRBJ2-1 17 - TRBV28 few TGTGCCAGCAGATCCGCTCGGGCTAGGGGACGGTACAATGAGCAGTTCTTC CASRSARARGRYNEQFF
TRBJ2-5 17 TRBD2 TRBV7-2 - TGTGCCAGCAGCCCAGGTCCCGCGGGGGGGTACCAAGAGACCCAGTACTTC CASSPGPAGGYQETQYF
TRBJ2-7 13 TRBD1 TRBV2 - TGTGCCACCCGGGACAGGGTACCCTACGAGCAGTACTTC CATRDRVPYEQYF
TRBJ1-2 14 - TRBV7-2 few TGTGCCAGCAGCTTGCTAGGACTAAACTATGGCTACACCTTC CASSLLGLNYGYTF
TRBJ2-2 17 TRBD2 TRBV7-9 few TGTGCCAGCAGCCGATCCCCACTAGCGGCGAACACCGGGGAGCTGTTTTTT CASSRSPLAANTGELFF
TRBJ2-1 16 - TRBV10-3 few TGTGCCATCAGTGAGGGACCGGGGGCAACCTACAATGAGCAGTTCTTC CAISEGPGATYNEQFF
TRBJ2-1 11 - TRBV2 once TGTGCCAGCGGGATGAATAATGAGCAGTTCTTC CASGMNNEQFF
TRBJ2-3 17 TRBD2 TRBV5-1 - TGCGCCAGCAGCCTCTCAGCGGGGGGGTCTAGCACAGATACGCAGTATTTT CASSLSAGGSSTDTQYF
TRBJ2-1 14 - TRBV29-1 - TGCAGCGTCCTAGCAGAGAGCTCCTACAATGAGCAGTTCTTC CSVLAESSYNEQFF
TRBJ1-1 14 TRBD1 TRBV5-1 - TGCGCCAGCACATGGACAGGGTCGGGCACTGAAGCTTTCTTT CASTWTGSGTEAFF
TRBJ2-2 15 - TRBV5-1 - TGCGCCAGCAGCTTGACAGGGCAGAACACCGGGGAGCTGTTTTTT CASSLTGQNTGELFF
TRBJ2-4 15 - TRBV15 few TGTGCCACCAGCAGGGGCCGGGGGGCCAAAAACATTCAGTACTTC CATSRGRGAKNIQYF
TRBJ1-1 18 TRBD1 TRBV5-1 - TGCGCCAGCTACCCTACCGGGACAGGTACGTTTCGGAACACTGAAGCTTTCTTT CASYPTGTGTFRNTEAFF
TRBJ2-6 14 - TRBV4-3 many TGCGCCAGCAGCCAACATACGAGGGTAGGCGTCCTGACTTTC CASSQHTRVGVLTF
TRBJ2-7 13 - TRBV11-2 - TGTGCCAGCAGCTTAACCCCTGGGGATGAGCAGTACTTC CASSLTPGDEQYF
TRBJ1-1 14 - TRBV3-1 - TGTGCCAGCAGCCGGAGTATCATGAACACTGAAGCTTTCTTT CASSRSIMNTEAFF
TRBJ2-3 14 - TRBV3-1 many TGTGCCAGCAGCCAAGGAATTGGCGGGGATACGCAGTATTTT CASSQGIGGDTQYF
TRBJ2-3 15 - TRBV20-1 - TGCAGTGCTAGCGGAGCGGACCCGATCACAGATACGCAGTATTTT CSASGADPITDTQYF
TRBJ2-7 12 - TRBV18 - TGTGCCAGCTCAGTAATCGCGGACGAGCAGTACTTC CASSVIADEQYF
TRBJ2-1 14 - TRBV29-1 few TGCAGCGTAGACCGGGATGCGATCTTAGTAGAGCAGTTCTTC CSVDRDAILVEQFF
TRBJ2-7 15 - TRBV15 - TGTGCCACCAGCAGAGCGCCCCGACAAATCTACGAGCAGTACTTC CATSRAPRQIYEQYF
TRBJ2-3 14 - TRBV11-2 few TGTGCCAGCAGTCAGAGGGGCACCCAGGGAACGCAGTATTTT CASSQRGTQGTQYF
TRBJ2-5 13 - TRBV29-1 few TGCAGCGTTGACAGGGAGGTTATGGAGACCCAGTACTTC CSVDREVMETQYF
TRBJ2-3 16 TRBD2 TRBV20-1 few TGCAGTGCTAGAGTAGCGGGGGGGGCAAGCACAGATACGCAGTATTTT CSARVAGGASTDTQYF
TRBJ2-2 16 - TRBV5-6 - TGTGCCAGCAGCTTGAAGGGGGAAGTGAACACCGGGGAGCTGTTTTTT CASSLKGEVNTGELFF
TRBJ1-1 12 - TRBV12-3/TRBV12-4 - TGTGCCAGCAGTCAGGGACGGGATGAAGCTTTCTTT CASSQGRDEAFF
TRBJ1-1 12 - TRBV12-3/TRBV12-4 - TGTGCCAGCAGTCCCCGCGGGTCTGAAGCTTTCTTT CASSPRGSEAFF
TRBJ1-2 16 - TRBV12-5 once TGTGCTAGTGGTTTGGTACTGGGGGGAACTAACTATGGCTACACCTTC CASGLVLGGTNYGYTF
TRBJ1-1 14 TRBD1 TRBV7-8 few TGTGCCAGCAGCTCCTGGACAGGGGGCCCTGAAGCTTTCTTT CASSSWTGGPEAFF
TRBJ2-5 12 - TRBV20-1 few TGCAGTGCCGACACGCCCTTGAAGACCCAGTACTTC CSADTPLKTQYF
TRBJ2-2 15 - TRBV4-2 few TGTGCCAGCAGCCACTCCCGAACAGGGCGCGGGGAGCTGTTTTTT CASSHSRTGRGELFF
TRBJ2-1 14 - TRBV9 - TGTGCCAGCAGCGTAGCGGGGCCTAGGGATGAGCAGTTCTTC CASSVAGPRDEQFF
TRBJ2-1 17 - TRBV3-1 once TGTGCCTGCAGCCAAGGCGTTATGGTCTCCATTTACAATGAGCAGTTCTTC CACSQGVMVSIYNEQFF
TRBJ2-3 13 TRBD2 TRBV10-3 - TGTGCCATCGGACTAGCGGAAACAGATACGCAGTATTTT CAIGLAETDTQYF
TRBJ2-5 15 - TRBV6-1 few TGTGCCAGCAGTGACCTAGGCGACTTAAGAGAGACCCAGTACTTC CASSDLGDLRETQYF